What follows is one TCR beta chain and its context. This entry is derived from a study of blood T cells in healthy people across ages. Alongside a J-beta primer mix, a sample-barcoded 5' primer served in a second PCR lasting about 6 to 11 cycles. MiXCR was run by TCRdb on the 5' RACE reads, yielding one entry per CDR3 protein. The sample includes roughly 1.5 million distinct CDR3 sequences, approximately 42% seen only once; the top ten take less than 5%. Trimming pared 6 bases from V and 2 bases from J, leaving 12 bases between. The CDR3 is made up of 14 amino acids. The sequence came from a woman younger than 35 in good health. The chain carries TRBV12-3 or TRBV12-4 and TRBJ2-3; D unresolved. The sequencing input was blood. The DNA for the CDR3 is TGTGCCAGCAGCGGCAGGAGATTCACAGATACGCAGTATTTT. Its protein is CASSGRRFTDTQYF.